The T cell receptor beta chain under discussion was sequenced for a study of blood T cell repertoires in COVID-19. This clone was observed a single time. Clones were sequenced by immunoSEQ multiplex PCR, and TCRdb holds only the in-frame ones, with some missing. The table records approximately 300,000 clones, about 83% of them present only once. The CDR3 totals 20 residues. After removal of 0 bases from V and 1 base from J, the junction contained 17 bases not matched to a gene. Germline CDR1 LGHNA, CDR2 YNFKEQ. The origin of this receptor is a woman aged 45-65 years with acute or convalescent COVID-19. Sequenced material: peripheral blood. The rearrangement joins TRBV4-2 to TRBJ1-1, with 7 bases lining up with TRBD1. The chain's CDR3 is CASSQDLAVRDRNPNTEAFF. CDR3 coding DNA: TGTGCCAGCAGCCAAGACCTGGCAGTCCGGGACAGAAACCCGAACACTGAAGCTTTCTTT.